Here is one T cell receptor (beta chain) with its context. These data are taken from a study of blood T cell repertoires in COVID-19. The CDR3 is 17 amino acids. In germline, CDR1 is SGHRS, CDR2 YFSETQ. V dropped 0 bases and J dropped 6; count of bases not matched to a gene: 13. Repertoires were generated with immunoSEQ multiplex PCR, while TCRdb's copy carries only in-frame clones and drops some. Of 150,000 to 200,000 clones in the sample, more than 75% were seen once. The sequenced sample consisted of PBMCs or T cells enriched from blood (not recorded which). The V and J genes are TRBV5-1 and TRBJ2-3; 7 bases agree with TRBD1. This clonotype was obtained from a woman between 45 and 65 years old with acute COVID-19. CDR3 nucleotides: TGCGCCAGCAGCTTGGGGAACAGGGGTCGAGTGGGGGATACGCAGTATTTT. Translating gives CASSLGNRGRVGDTQYF.